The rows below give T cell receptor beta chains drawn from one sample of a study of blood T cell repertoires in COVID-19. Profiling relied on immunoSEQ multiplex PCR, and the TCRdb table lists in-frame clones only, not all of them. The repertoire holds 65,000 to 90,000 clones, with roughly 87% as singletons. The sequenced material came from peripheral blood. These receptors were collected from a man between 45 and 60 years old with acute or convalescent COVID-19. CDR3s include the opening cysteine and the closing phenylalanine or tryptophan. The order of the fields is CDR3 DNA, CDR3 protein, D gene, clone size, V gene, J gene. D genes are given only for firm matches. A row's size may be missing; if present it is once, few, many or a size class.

DNA: TGTGCCAGCAGCTATGGACAGCCAAGCAATCAGCCCCAGCATTTT; CDR3: CASSYGQPSNQPQHF; D: -; size: -; V: TRBV5-6; J: TRBJ1-5
DNA: TGTGCCAGCAGAGGGACAGGGAACACTGAAGCTTTCTTT; CDR3: CASRGTGNTEAFF; D: TRBD1; size: -; V: TRBV6-1; J: TRBJ1-1
DNA: TGTGCCAGCAGCTTCGAACAGGGGCTTGGAAACACCATATATTTT; CDR3: CASSFEQGLGNTIYF; D: TRBD1; size: once; V: TRBV5-6; J: TRBJ1-3
DNA: TGTGCCATCAGTGGCAGGTCCCTCTCCTACGAGCAGTACTTC; CDR3: CAISGRSLSYEQYF; D: -; size: -; V: TRBV10-3; J: TRBJ2-7
DNA: TGTGCCAGCAGCTTAGTCCTAGCGGGGAGCACAGATACGCAGTATTTT; CDR3: CASSLVLAGSTDTQYF; D: TRBD2; size: -; V: TRBV7-9; J: TRBJ2-3
DNA: TGTGCCTGGAAGGACGGACGCGGGGGGGCCCCCACCGGGGAGCTGTTTTTT; CDR3: CAWKDGRGGAPTGELFF; D: TRBD2; size: -; V: TRBV30; J: TRBJ2-2
DNA: TGTGCCAGCAGGACCCCACAGGGGACAAATCAGCCCCAGCATTTT; CDR3: CASRTPQGTNQPQHF; D: TRBD1; size: -; V: TRBV6-6; J: TRBJ1-5
DNA: TGTGCCATCAGTGACGCCAGGGGTGCTAATGAAAAACTGTTTTTT; CDR3: CAISDARGANEKLFF; D: -; size: -; V: TRBV10-3; J: TRBJ1-4
DNA: TGTGCCAGCAGCCCAATCGTAGGGACTAGCGGGACCAACACCGGGGAGCTGTTTTTT; CDR3: CASSPIVGTSGTNTGELFF; D: TRBD2; size: -; V: TRBV9; J: TRBJ2-2
DNA: TGTGCCAGCAGAAACCTAGGCTGGCAGCGGGGGGACACAGATACGCAGTATTTT; CDR3: CASRNLGWQRGDTDTQYF; D: TRBD2; size: few; V: TRBV27; J: TRBJ2-3
DNA: TGTGCCAGCAAGGGGGCAACTGAAGCTTTCTTT; CDR3: CASKGATEAFF; D: TRBD1; size: -; V: TRBV3-1/TRBV3-2; J: TRBJ1-1
DNA: TGTGCCAGCAGGGCCGGGACAGGGGCGAACACTGAAGCTTTCTTT; CDR3: CASRAGTGANTEAFF; D: TRBD1; size: -; V: TRBV2; J: TRBJ1-1
DNA: TGTGCCAGCAGGCAAACACGGACAGTCACAGATACGCAGTATTTT; CDR3: CASRQTRTVTDTQYF; D: -; size: once; V: TRBV27; J: TRBJ2-3
DNA: TGTGCCTGGAGTGACGGTCAGGGGATGCACGAGCAGTACTTC; CDR3: CAWSDGQGMHEQYF; D: -; size: few; V: TRBV30; J: TRBJ2-7
DNA: TGTGCCAGCAGCTTATACCAACCGCGGGACCACTATATGGAGACCCAGTACTTC; CDR3: CASSLYQPRDHYMETQYF; D: -; size: -; V: TRBV7-8; J: TRBJ2-5
DNA: TGTGCCAGCAGCTTAAGCGGCGGAAAAGAGACCCAGTACTTC; CDR3: CASSLSGGKETQYF; D: -; size: -; V: TRBV7-3; J: TRBJ2-5
DNA: TGTGCCAGCACCCGCGGGCGGGGGGCGCATACGCAGTATTTT; CDR3: CASTRGRGAHTQYF; D: TRBD2; size: -; V: TRBV6-5; J: TRBJ2-3
DNA: TGTGCCAGCAGCGTAGGGGCAGGGGGAACCTACGAGCAGTACTTC; CDR3: CASSVGAGGTYEQYF; D: TRBD1; size: -; V: TRBV9; J: TRBJ2-7
DNA: TGTGCCAGCAGGGCAGGGGGCGGCGGCTATGGCTACACCTTC; CDR3: CASRAGGGGYGYTF; D: TRBD1; size: -; V: TRBV7-2; J: TRBJ1-2
DNA: TGTGCCACCAGTGCTGAACAGCCAGATACGCAGTATTTT; CDR3: CATSAEQPDTQYF; D: -; size: -; V: TRBV24-1; J: TRBJ2-3
DNA: TGTGCCATCAGTAGGGACAGGGTTGAAGCTTTCTTT; CDR3: CAISRDRVEAFF; D: TRBD1; size: once; V: TRBV10-3; J: TRBJ1-1
DNA: TGTGCCAGTAGTGAGACTAGCGGGGCCTACAATGAGCAGTTCTTC; CDR3: CASSETSGAYNEQFF; D: TRBD2; size: once; V: TRBV19; J: TRBJ2-1
DNA: TGTGCCAGCAGCTCTAGAACGGGTCTAAACGAGCAGTACTTC; CDR3: CASSSRTGLNEQYF; D: -; size: -; V: TRBV5-4; J: TRBJ2-7
DNA: TGTGCCACCAGCGTCCGACAGGGAGCAGGGGACTATGGCTACACCTTC; CDR3: CATSVRQGAGDYGYTF; D: TRBD1; size: -; V: TRBV15; J: TRBJ1-2
DNA: TGTGCCAGCAGCTTAAGACAGTTAAGCACAGATACGCAGTATTTT; CDR3: CASSLRQLSTDTQYF; D: -; size: -; V: TRBV7-3; J: TRBJ2-3
DNA: TGTGCCAGCAGCCGGGACAGGGAGGCCGAGCAGTACTTC; CDR3: CASSRDREAEQYF; D: TRBD1; size: -; V: TRBV3-1/TRBV3-2; J: TRBJ2-7
DNA: TGTGCCAGCAGTTACTACCGCCTGAGGAGTGGAAACACCATATATTTT; CDR3: CASSYYRLRSGNTIYF; D: -; size: -; V: TRBV6-5; J: TRBJ1-3
DNA: TGTGCCAGCAGCAAGGGACAGGGGTTTTCCTACGAGCAGTACTTC; CDR3: CASSKGQGFSYEQYF; D: TRBD1; size: -; V: TRBV11-1; J: TRBJ2-7
DNA: TGTGCCAGCAGCTCATTACGGGGATCTGGAAACACCATATATTTT; CDR3: CASSSLRGSGNTIYF; D: -; size: -; V: TRBV3-1/TRBV3-2; J: TRBJ1-3
DNA: TGTGCCAGCAGCTCAGGGCCCTATAGCAATCAGCCCCAGCATTTT; CDR3: CASSSGPYSNQPQHF; D: -; size: -; V: TRBV7-2; J: TRBJ1-5
DNA: TGTGCCAGCAGTGAAGCATTCGACACCGGGGAGCTGTTTTTT; CDR3: CASSEAFDTGELFF; D: -; size: -; V: TRBV2; J: TRBJ2-2
DNA: TGTGCCAGCAGTGAACTCCAGAATCCTAACTATGGCTACACCTTC; CDR3: CASSELQNPNYGYTF; D: -; size: -; V: TRBV6-1; J: TRBJ1-2
DNA: TGTGCCAGCAGCTTAGGCGGGGGGGCCAATGAGCAGTTCTTC; CDR3: CASSLGGGANEQFF; D: TRBD2; size: -; V: TRBV7-6; J: TRBJ2-1
DNA: TGTGCCAGCAGCCAAGCGGGGGGGCCGAACACCGGGGAGCTGTTTTTT; CDR3: CASSQAGGPNTGELFF; D: TRBD2; size: few; V: TRBV4-2; J: TRBJ2-2
DNA: TGCGCCAGCAGCCAAGTATCAGCGGGGGTATCCTCCTACGAGCAGTACTTC; CDR3: CASSQVSAGVSSYEQYF; D: TRBD2; size: -; V: TRBV4-1; J: TRBJ2-7
DNA: TGCAGCGTTGAGTTGGGGGCCGATGAGCAGTTCTTC; CDR3: CSVELGADEQFF; D: -; size: -; V: TRBV29-1; J: TRBJ2-1
DNA: TGTGCCAGCAGACCAGACGGAAGCCGGGGTGAGCAGTTCTTC; CDR3: CASRPDGSRGEQFF; D: -; size: once; V: TRBV7-2; J: TRBJ2-1
DNA: TGCGCCAGCAGCCTGCTGGGAGGCACTGAAGCTTTCTTT; CDR3: CASSLLGGTEAFF; D: -; size: -; V: TRBV5-1; J: TRBJ1-1
DNA: TGTGCCAGCAGCCCAAATCGAAACACCATATATTTT; CDR3: CASSPNRNTIYF; D: -; size: few; V: TRBV14; J: TRBJ1-3
DNA: TGTGCCTGGAGTGTAATCTCTGTCCTCCCCTCTGGAAACACCATATATTTT; CDR3: CAWSVISVLPSGNTIYF; D: -; size: -; V: TRBV30; J: TRBJ1-3
DNA: TGTGCCACCAGCAGGGTCCAGGTTAACACTGAAGCTTTCTTT; CDR3: CATSRVQVNTEAFF; D: -; size: -; V: TRBV15; J: TRBJ1-1
DNA: TGTGCCAGCAGCCAAGGTGGACTCCAGAGATCCGGGGAGCTGTTTTTT; CDR3: CASSQGGLQRSGELFF; D: -; size: once; V: TRBV3-1/TRBV3-2; J: TRBJ2-2
DNA: TGTGCCAGCACAGGACAGTACACTGAAGCTTTCTTT; CDR3: CASTGQYTEAFF; D: -; size: -; V: TRBV28; J: TRBJ1-1
DNA: TGTGCCAGCAGTGAAAGGGGGCTCGACACTGAAGCTTTCTTT; CDR3: CASSERGLDTEAFF; D: TRBD1; size: once; V: TRBV6-1; J: TRBJ1-1
DNA: TGCGCCAGCAGCCCTGGCGGCGGGGGATTGAGAGATACGCAGTATTTT; CDR3: CASSPGGGGLRDTQYF; D: TRBD2; size: -; V: TRBV5-1; J: TRBJ2-3
DNA: TGTGCCAGCAGCGTAGGCCAAGGGGGTCGGGTTGAAAAACTGTTTTTT; CDR3: CASSVGQGGRVEKLFF; D: -; size: -; V: TRBV9; J: TRBJ1-4
DNA: TGTGCCTGGCGGACTAGCGGGGGGGCGATAGTTACCGGGGAGCTGTTTTTT; CDR3: CAWRTSGGAIVTGELFF; D: TRBD2; size: -; V: TRBV30; J: TRBJ2-2
DNA: TGTGCCAGCAGCGTCTCAGGGGGGTACTCTGGAAACACCATATATTTT; CDR3: CASSVSGGYSGNTIYF; D: TRBD1; size: -; V: TRBV9; J: TRBJ1-3
DNA: TGTGCCAGCAGTTCTGCCAGCGGGGGGGCTCTCCAGACCCAGTACTTC; CDR3: CASSSASGGALQTQYF; D: TRBD2; size: -; V: TRBV2; J: TRBJ2-5
DNA: TGTGCCAGCAGTTTTGGGACAGCCGCCCCCGGCGGGGAAGCTTTCTTT; CDR3: CASSFGTAAPGGEAFF; D: TRBD1; size: once; V: TRBV27; J: TRBJ1-1
DNA: TGTGCCTGGAGTGTAGAACAGAGGAACACTGAAGCTTTCTTT; CDR3: CAWSVEQRNTEAFF; D: -; size: -; V: TRBV30; J: TRBJ1-1
DNA: TGTGCCAGCAGCGCGCTCCGGAACACTGAAGCTTTCTTT; CDR3: CASSALRNTEAFF; D: -; size: -; V: TRBV6-4; J: TRBJ1-1
DNA: TGTGCCAGTAGCCCCCCACAGGGCAGAGGAGAGACCCAGTACTTC; CDR3: CASSPPQGRGETQYF; D: -; size: once; V: TRBV19; J: TRBJ2-5
DNA: TGTGCCAGTCGACAGGGGGCAGCTGGAAACACCATATATTTT; CDR3: CASRQGAAGNTIYF; D: TRBD1; size: -; V: TRBV7-2; J: TRBJ1-3
DNA: TGTGCCAGCAGCGCAGGGGGCGAAAAACTGTTTTTT; CDR3: CASSAGGEKLFF; D: TRBD1; size: -; V: TRBV6-5; J: TRBJ1-4
DNA: TGTGCCAGCAGCTCGGACGGACTAGCGGGGTCGCGGGATACGCAGTATTTT; CDR3: CASSSDGLAGSRDTQYF; D: TRBD2; size: once; V: TRBV7-6; J: TRBJ2-3